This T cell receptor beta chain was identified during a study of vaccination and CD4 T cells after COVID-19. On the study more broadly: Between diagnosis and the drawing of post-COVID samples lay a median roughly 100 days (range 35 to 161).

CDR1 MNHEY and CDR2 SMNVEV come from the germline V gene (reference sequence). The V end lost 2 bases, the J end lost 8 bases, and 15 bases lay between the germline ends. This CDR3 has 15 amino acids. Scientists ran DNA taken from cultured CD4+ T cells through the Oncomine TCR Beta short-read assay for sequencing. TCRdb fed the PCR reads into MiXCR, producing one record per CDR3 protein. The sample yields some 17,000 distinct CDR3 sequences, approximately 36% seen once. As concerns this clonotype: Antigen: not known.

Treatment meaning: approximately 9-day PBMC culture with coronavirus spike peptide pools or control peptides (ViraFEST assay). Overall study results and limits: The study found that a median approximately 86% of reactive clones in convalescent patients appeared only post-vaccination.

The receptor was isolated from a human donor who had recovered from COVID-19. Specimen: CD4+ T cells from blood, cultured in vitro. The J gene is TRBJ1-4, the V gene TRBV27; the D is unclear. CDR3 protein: CASSLNGHITEKLFF. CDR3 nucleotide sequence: TGTGCCAGCAGTTTAAACGGTCACATAACGGAAAAACTGTTTTTT.